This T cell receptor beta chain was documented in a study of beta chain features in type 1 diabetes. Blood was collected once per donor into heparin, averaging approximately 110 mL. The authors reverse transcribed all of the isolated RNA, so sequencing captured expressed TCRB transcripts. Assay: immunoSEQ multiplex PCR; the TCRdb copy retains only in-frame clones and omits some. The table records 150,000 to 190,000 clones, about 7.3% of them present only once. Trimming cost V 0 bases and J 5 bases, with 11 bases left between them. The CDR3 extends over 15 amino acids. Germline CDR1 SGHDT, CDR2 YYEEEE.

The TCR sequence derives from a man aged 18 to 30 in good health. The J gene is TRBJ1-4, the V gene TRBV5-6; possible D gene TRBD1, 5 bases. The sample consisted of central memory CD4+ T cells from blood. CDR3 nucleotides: TGTGCCAGCAGCTTGGCCGGGACTCAAAATGAAAAACTGTTTTTT. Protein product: CASSLAGTQNEKLFF.